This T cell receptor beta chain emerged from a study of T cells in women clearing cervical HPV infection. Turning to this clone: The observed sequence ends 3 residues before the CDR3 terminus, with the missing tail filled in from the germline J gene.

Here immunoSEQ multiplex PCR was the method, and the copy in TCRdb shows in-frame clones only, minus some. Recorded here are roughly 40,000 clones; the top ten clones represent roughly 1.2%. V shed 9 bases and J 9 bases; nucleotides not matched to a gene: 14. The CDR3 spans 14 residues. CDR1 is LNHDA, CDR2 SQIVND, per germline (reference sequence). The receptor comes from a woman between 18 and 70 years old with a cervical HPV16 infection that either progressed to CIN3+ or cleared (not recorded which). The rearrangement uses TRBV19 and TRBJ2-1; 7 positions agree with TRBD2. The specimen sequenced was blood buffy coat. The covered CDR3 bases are TGTGCCAGCGATCCGGGACTACCCCTTTCTGAG. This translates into CASDPGLPLSE. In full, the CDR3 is CASDPGLPLSEQFF.